These 2 T cell receptor beta chains were all obtained from the same sample, sequenced in a study of T-cell reconstitution after alpha-beta-depleted transplantation in children. Construction of the TCRbeta library involved unique molecular identifiers. TCRdb re-called the PCR reads with MiXCR, one entry per CDR3 protein. The sample includes roughly 420,000 distinct CDR3 sequences, under 20% seen only once; the top ten take about 32%. The input for sequencing was PBMCs, mostly from graft donor cells, taken 360 days after TCRalphabeta/CD19-depleted stem cell transplant. These TCRs come from a boy less than two years old who had a stem cell transplant for Wiskott-Aldrich syndrome, so the T cells may come from the graft donor.

V and J are TRBV10-3 and TRBJ2-5, with no clear D. V dropped 4 bases and J dropped 0 bases, with 6 bases sitting between them. This CDR3 contains 13 residues. Germline V lookup: CDR1 ENHRY, CDR2 SYGVKD. The CDR3 spells CAISGAYQETQYF. CDR3 nucleotide sequence: TGTGCCATCAGTGGGGCGTACCAAGAGACCCAGTACTTC.

There are a few counts of this clonotype. The J gene is TRBJ2-2, the V gene TRBV10-3; 9 bases agree with TRBD2. Trimming removed 3 bases from V and 5 bases from J; junction bases left unmatched: 4. Looked up from germline, CDR1 is ENHRY and CDR2 is SYGVKD. The CDR3 has 15 amino acids. The CDR3 region is CAISDRLAGTGELFF. The DNA of the CDR3 is TGTGCCATCAGTGATCGGCTAGCGGGAACCGGGGAGCTGTTTTTT.